Reported below is one TCR beta chain. What it recognizes is unknown. This sample was taken from a study of radiotherapy plus CTLA-4 blockade in lung cancer. Study-level background: Among patients, around 19% showed objective responses, and approximately 29% had disease control. Study conclusions and caveats: Early blood T cell clone dynamics, with interferon-beta, were reported to best predict response.

The data were produced by immunoSEQ multiplex PCR, yet TCRdb's version contains in-frame clones alone and is incomplete. The repertoire includes 48,000 or so clones, approximately 85% of them detected once, and 4.5% to 5% sits in the top ten. This sequence originates from a human donor with non-small cell lung cancer whose response to radiotherapy plus ipilimumab could not be evaluated. The sample was peripheral blood, taken from a patient treated with radiotherapy plus ipilimumab.

The CDR3 here is CASSADRGGAGELFF. The CDR3 coding sequence is TGTGCCAGCAGCGCCGACAGGGGAGGAGCCGGGGAGCTGTTTTTT. The genes are TRBV9 and TRBJ2-2, with TRBD1 identical over 8 bases. Trimming removed 3 bases from V and 6 bases from J; junction bases left unmatched: 7. Germline-derived CDR1 and CDR2 are SGDLS and YYNGEE. There are 15 residues in the CDR3.